Listed here are 8 T cell receptor beta chains from one sample, sequenced in a study of blood T cells in healthy people across ages (dated by TCRdb to 2015 to 2017). To prepare the library, 5' RACE was applied. The instrument was an Illumina HiSeq 2500. The second PCR ran for about 6 to 11 cycles and used a J-beta primer mix along with a sample-barcoded 5' primer. The public reads were reanalyzed by TCRdb: fastp trimming at Q25, MiXCR alignment, in-frame beta chains only. Merged by CDR3 protein, the rows form single entries marked with the most common genes and DNA. The sample profile shows about 1.6 million distinct CDR3 sequences; 30% to 40% of them were found once. The top ten hold around 11% of the sample. The sample taken for sequencing was blood. The origin of the receptors is a woman aged 30 to 39 in good health.

The CDR3 reads CASSSHRGSSYEQYF. The CDR3 DNA follows: TGTGCCAGCTCATCTCACAGGGGAAGCTCCTACGAGCAGTACTTC. This rearrangement joins TRBV18 to TRBJ2-7; 7 nucleotides match TRBD1. CDR3 length: 15 residues. Trimming at V came to 5 bases and at J to 0 bases, leaving 7 bases not matched to a gene. Germline V gene lookup returns CDR1 KGHSH and CDR2 LQKENI.

The chain joins TRBV20-1 to TRBJ2-7; no clear D. With 0 bases removed from V and 0 bases from J, the gap between germline ends came to 12 bases. The CDR3 has 15 amino acids. CDR1 and CDR2 from the germline V gene are DFQATT and SNEGSKA (reference sequence). CDR3 loop: CSARDGATASYEQYF. CDR3 nucleotide sequence: TGCAGTGCTAGAGATGGAGCTACTGCCTCCTACGAGCAGTACTTC.

This clonotype showed up many times. CDR3 sequence: CASSFFGDTQYF. CDR3 coding DNA: TGCGCCAGCAGCTTCTTTGGGGATACGCAGTATTTT. This chain joins TRBV5-1 and TRBJ2-3; D ambiguous. The germline V gene encodes CDR1 SGHRS and CDR2 YFSETQ. The V and J ends lost 2 bases and 6 bases respectively, with 7 bases between them. This CDR3 has 12 amino acids.

The chain carries TRBV6-5 and TRBJ2-1, with D unresolved. V was cut by 0 bases and J by 3 bases, with 9 bases left in between. From germline, CDR1 is MNHEY and CDR2 SVGAGI. The CDR3 loop spans 15 amino acids. CDR3 sequence reads: CASSYSSGYYNEQFF. The CDR3 DNA sequence: TGTGCCAGCAGTTACTCGAGTGGCTACTACAATGAGCAGTTCTTC.

This clonotype was seen a single time. The chain uses TRBV12-3 or TRBV12-4 and TRBJ1-4, with no clear D. CDR3 length: 12 amino acids. Deletions cut 4 bases from V and 12 bases from J, with 12 bases between. In DNA, the CDR3 is TGTGCCAGCAGTTCCTCCTTTACACAACTGTTTTTT. It is translated as CASSSSFTQLFF.

This clonotype has a count of ten or more. DNA for the CDR3: TGCGCCAGCAGCCAAGACTCGTTAGCGTATGAGACCCAGTACTTC. Translation gives CASSQDSLAYETQYF. The rearrangement links TRBV4-1 to TRBJ2-5; TRBD2 might be the D (5 bases). Trimming took off 0 bases at V and 5 bases at J, with 13 bases between the two ends. CDR3 length: 15 residues. Germline V lookup: CDR1 MGHRA, CDR2 YSYEKL.

V usage is TRBV25-1 and J usage is TRBJ2-7, with 9 nucleotides matching TRBD1. Germline V gene data show CDR1 as MGHDK and CDR2 as SYGVNS. J gave up 5 bases and V 1 base, and 9 bases lay outside the gene matches. The CDR3 has 16 amino acids. CDR3 amino acids: CASSEFGTGKRNEQYF. DNA of the CDR3: TGTGCCAGCAGTGAATTCGGGACAGGGAAAAGGAACGAGCAGTACTTC.

This clonotype was recorded many times. The chain joins TRBV10-2 to TRBJ2-2; a weak D match, TRBD1 (6 bases). The V end lost 4 bases, the J end lost 4 bases, and 19 bases lay between the germline ends. In germline, CDR1 is WSHSY, CDR2 SAAADI. This CDR3 has 17 residues. The CDR3 DNA sequence: TGCGCCAGCAGTGCCCCCCCAGGGGTCACGCGCACCGGGGAGCTGTTTTTT. As protein: CASSAPPGVTRTGELFF.